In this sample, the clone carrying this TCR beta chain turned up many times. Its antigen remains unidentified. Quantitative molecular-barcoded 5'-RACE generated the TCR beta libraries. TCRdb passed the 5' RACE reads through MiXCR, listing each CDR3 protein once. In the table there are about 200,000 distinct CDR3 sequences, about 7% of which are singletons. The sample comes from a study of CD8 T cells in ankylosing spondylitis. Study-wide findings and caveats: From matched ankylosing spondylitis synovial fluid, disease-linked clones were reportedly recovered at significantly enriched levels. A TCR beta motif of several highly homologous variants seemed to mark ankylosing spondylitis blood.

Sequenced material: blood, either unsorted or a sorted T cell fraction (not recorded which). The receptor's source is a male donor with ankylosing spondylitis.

CDR3 residues: CASSPRGEVRGDTQYF. In nucleotides, the CDR3 is TGCGCCAGCAGCCCGCGGGGTGAGGTGCGAGGGGATACGCAGTATTTT. The rearrangement joins TRBV5-1 to TRBJ2-3; D is perhaps TRBD2 (6 bases). Trimming removed 4 bases from V and 6 bases from J, with 21 bases in between. CDR3 length equals 16 residues. CDR1 and CDR2 from the germline V gene are SGHRS and YFSETQ.